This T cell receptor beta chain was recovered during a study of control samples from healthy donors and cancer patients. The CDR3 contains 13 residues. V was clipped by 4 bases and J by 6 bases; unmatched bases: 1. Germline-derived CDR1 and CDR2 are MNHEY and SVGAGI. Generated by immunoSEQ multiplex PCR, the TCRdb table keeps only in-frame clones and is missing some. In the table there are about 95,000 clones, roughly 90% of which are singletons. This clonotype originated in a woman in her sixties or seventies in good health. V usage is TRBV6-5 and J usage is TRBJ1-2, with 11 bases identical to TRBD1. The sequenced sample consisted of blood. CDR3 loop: CASSLDRGHGYTF. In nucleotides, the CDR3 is TGTGCCAGCAGTTTGGACAGGGGGCATGGCTACACCTTC.